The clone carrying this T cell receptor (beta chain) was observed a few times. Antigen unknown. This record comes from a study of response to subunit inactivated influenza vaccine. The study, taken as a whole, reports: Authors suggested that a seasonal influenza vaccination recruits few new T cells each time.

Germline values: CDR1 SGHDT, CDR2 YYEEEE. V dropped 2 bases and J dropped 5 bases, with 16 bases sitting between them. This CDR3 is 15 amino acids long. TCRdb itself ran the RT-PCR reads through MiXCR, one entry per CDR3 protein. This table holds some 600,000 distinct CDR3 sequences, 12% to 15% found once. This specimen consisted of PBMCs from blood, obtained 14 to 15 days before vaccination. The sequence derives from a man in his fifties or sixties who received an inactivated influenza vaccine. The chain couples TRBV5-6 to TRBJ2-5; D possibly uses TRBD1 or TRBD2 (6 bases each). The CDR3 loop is CASSLPGADEETQYF. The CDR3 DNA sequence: TGTGCCAGCAGCTTACCGGGGGCAGACGAGGAGACCCAGTACTTC. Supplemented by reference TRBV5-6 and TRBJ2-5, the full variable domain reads DAGVTQSPTHLIKTRGQQVTLRCSPKSGHDTVSWYQQALGQGPQFIFQYYEEEERQRGNFPDRFSGHQFPNYSSELNVNALLLGDSALYLCASSLPGADEETQYFGPGTRLLVL.